These 8 T cell receptor beta chains were all obtained from the same sample, sequenced in a study of blood T cells in healthy people across ages (dated by TCRdb to about 2015). Preparation of the library involved 5' RACE. The reads were generated on an Illumina HiSeq 2500. A second PCR of about 6 to 11 cycles was performed with a sample-barcoded 5' primer and a J-beta primer mix. The raw public reads went through TCRdb reprocessing: fastp at Q25, MiXCR clone calling, in-frame beta chains kept. A single entry per CDR3 protein holds the most common genes and DNA from its merged rows. The sample table shows about 670,000 distinct CDR3 sequences, and 52% are seen once. The top ten constitute roughly 12% of the sample. Material: blood. These receptors were obtained from a woman older than 75 in good health.

Details on this clonotype: Possible read error: a much larger clone is one base away. This chain joins TRBV20-1 and TRBJ2-5; D possibly uses TRBD1 or TRBD2 (5 bases each). CDR3 length: 15 amino acids. Germline values: CDR1 DFQATT, CDR2 SNEGSKA (reference sequence). The ends were cut back, 1 base at V and 11 bases at J, with 23 bases in the middle. CDR3: CSARAGARRANEQYF. The CDR3 DNA follows: TGCAGTGCTAGAGCCGGGGCCCGTAGGGCGAATGAGCAGTACTTC.

This sequence joins TRBV7-9 and TRBJ2-1; 10 bases map to TRBD2. V shed 5 bases, J shed 12 bases, and the junction held 25 bases outside the gene matches. Per germline, CDR1 SEHNR and CDR2 FQNEAQ (reference sequence). CDR3 length: 19 residues. The CDR3 reads CASSPMRMGGLAALGWQFF. The CDR3 nucleotides read TGTGCCAGCAGCCCGATGAGGATGGGCGGACTAGCGGCTTTAGGGTGGCAGTTCTTC. The whole variable domain, filled in from reference TRBV7-9 and TRBJ2-1, reads DTGVSQNPRHKITKRGQNVTFRCDPISEHNRLYWYRQTLGQGPEFLTYFQNEAQLEKSRLLSDRFSAERPKGSFSTLEIQRTEQGDSAMYLCASSPMRMGGLAALGWQFFGPGTRLTVL.

This sequence joins TRBV27 and TRBJ1-4; the D gene is possibly TRBD1 (5 bases). V was shortened by 4 bases and J by 10 bases, with 16 bases between the two germline ends. From germline, CDR1 is MNHEY and CDR2 SMNVEV (reference sequence). The CDR3 consists of 14 residues. CDR3 bases: TGTGCCAGCAGTTCCCAGACGAGGCAGGGAAAACTGTTTTTT. This codes for CASSSQTRQGKLFF.

The V call is TRBV20-1, the J call TRBJ2-1, with 14 positions matching TRBD2. The end of the DNA fits TRBJ2-7 better, so the J call may be wrong. CDR1 is DFQATT, CDR2 SNEGSKA, per germline (reference sequence). The CDR3 runs 18 residues. The CDR3 DNA is TGCAGTGCGTGGACTAGCGGGGGGCTGGGGAGCTCCTACAATGAGCAGTACTTC. Translation gives CSAWTSGGLGSSYNEQYF.

This clonotype has ten or more counts. The chain recombines TRBV7-3 with TRBJ2-1, with 15 positions matching TRBD2. Germline trimming cut 1 base from V and 7 bases from J; bases unmatched to any gene: 5. Germline CDR1 reads SGHTA; CDR2 reads FQGTGA. The CDR3 loop spans 17 amino acids. This CDR3 is CASSLNSGTSGRNEQFF. In DNA, the CDR3 is TGTGCCAGCAGCTTAAACTCTGGGACTAGCGGGAGGAATGAGCAGTTCTTC.

This clonotype was seen at least ten times. The chain has TRBV25-1 and TRBJ2-1, with TRBD1 as a possible D gene (6 bases). The CDR3 runs 14 residues. Germline V gene data show CDR1 as MGHDK and CDR2 as SYGVNS. V lost 0 bases, J lost 3 bases, and 6 bases lay in between. CDR3: CASSEYRGYNEQFF. The CDR3 nucleotides are TGTGCCAGCAGTGAATACAGGGGCTACAATGAGCAGTTCTTC.

The rearrangement uses TRBV2 and TRBJ2-1, with no clear D. There are 10 residues in the CDR3. Trimming cost V 3 bases and J 13 bases, with 7 bases left between them. Per the germline V gene, CDR1 is SNHLY and CDR2 is FYNNEI. CDR3 protein: CASSEETQFF. The CDR3 region has the DNA TGTGCCAGCAGTGAGGAGACCCAGTTCTTC.

In regard to this clonotype: This may stem from a read error, because a much larger clone lies one nucleotide away. The missing conserved phenylalanine or tryptophan at the end of this CDR3 makes a read error likely. The rearrangement links TRBV29-1 to TRBJ2-4; D gene ambiguous. The end of the DNA is better explained by TRBJ2-5, so the J call may be wrong. CDR3 length: 11 amino acids. Looked up from germline, CDR1 is SQVTM and CDR2 is ANQGSEA. The CDR3 sequence is CSVVSAETQYS. The CDR3 DNA is TGCAGCGTTGTCTCGGCGGAGACCCAGTACTCC.